This T cell receptor (beta chain) was obtained from a study of T cells in Graves' hyperthyroidism and ophthalmopathy. Regarding the study as a whole: The model identified upcoming ophthalmopathy a median approximately six months ahead of onset. Within blood appeared most thyroid clonotypes that had expanded above 0.001. Ophthalmopathy cases were set apart from stable hyperthyroidism by a 13 V-J model.

Uncontrolled infection, other autoimmune disease, pregnancy or lactation barred patients from enrollment. RNA transcripts yielded amplified TCR beta CDR3 regions. RT-PCR in the first round (using the HTBI primer set) targeted the TCR CDR3. One entry per CDR3 protein results from TCRdb running MiXCR on the multiplex PCR reads. The data show over 500,000 distinct CDR3 sequences, with 17% seen just once and 17% held by the top ten. This clonotype was seen at least ten times. Its antigen is as yet unknown. The sequencing sample was made of blood. The receptor's source is a woman aged 18-35 years with Graves' ophthalmopathy.

CDR3: CASSLDTVTQETQYF. In DNA, the CDR3 is TGCGCCAGCAGCTTGGATACGGTGACCCAAGAGACCCAGTACTTC. The J gene is TRBJ2-5, the V gene TRBV5-1; D unresolved. Germline V gene data show CDR1 as SGHRS and CDR2 as YFSETQ. V lost 0 bases, J lost 1 base, and 10 bases lay in between. The CDR3 extends over 15 amino acids.